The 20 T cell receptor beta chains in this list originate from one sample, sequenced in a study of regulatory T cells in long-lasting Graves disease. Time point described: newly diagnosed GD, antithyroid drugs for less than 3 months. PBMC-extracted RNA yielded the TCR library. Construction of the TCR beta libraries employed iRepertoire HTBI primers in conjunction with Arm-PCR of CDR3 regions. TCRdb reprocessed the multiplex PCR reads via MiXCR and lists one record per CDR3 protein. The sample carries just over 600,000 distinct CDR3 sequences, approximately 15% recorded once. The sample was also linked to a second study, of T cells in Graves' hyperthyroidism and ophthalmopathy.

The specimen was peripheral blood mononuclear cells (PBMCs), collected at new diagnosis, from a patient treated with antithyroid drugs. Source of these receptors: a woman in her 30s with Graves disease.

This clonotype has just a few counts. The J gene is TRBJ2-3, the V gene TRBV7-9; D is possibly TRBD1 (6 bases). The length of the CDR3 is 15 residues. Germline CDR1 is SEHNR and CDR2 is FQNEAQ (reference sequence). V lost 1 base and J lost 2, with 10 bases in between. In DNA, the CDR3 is TGTGCCAGCAGCTTAGTCGGACAGAACACAGATACGCAGTATTTT. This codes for CASSLVGQNTDTQYF. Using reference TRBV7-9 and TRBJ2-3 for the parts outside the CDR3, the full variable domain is DTGVSQNPRHKITKRGQNVTFRCDPISEHNRLYWYRQTLGQGPEFLTYFQNEAQLEKSRLLSDRFSAERPKGSFSTLEIQRTEQGDSAMYLCASSLVGQNTDTQYFGPGTRLTVL.

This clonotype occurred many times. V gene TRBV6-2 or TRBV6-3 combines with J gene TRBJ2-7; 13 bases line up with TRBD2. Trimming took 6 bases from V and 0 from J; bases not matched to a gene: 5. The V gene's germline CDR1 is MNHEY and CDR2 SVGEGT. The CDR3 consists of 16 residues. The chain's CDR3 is CASRMGLAGISYEQYF. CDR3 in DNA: TGTGCCAGCAGGATGGGACTAGCGGGGATCTCCTACGAGCAGTACTTC.

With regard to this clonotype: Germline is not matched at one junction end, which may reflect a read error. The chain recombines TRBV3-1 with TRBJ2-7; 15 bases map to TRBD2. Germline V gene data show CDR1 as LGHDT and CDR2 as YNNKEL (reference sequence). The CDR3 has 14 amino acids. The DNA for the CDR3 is TGTGCCAGCAGCCCCTCCGGGACTAGCGGGAGGCCCCTTTTC. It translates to CASSPSGTSGRPLF.

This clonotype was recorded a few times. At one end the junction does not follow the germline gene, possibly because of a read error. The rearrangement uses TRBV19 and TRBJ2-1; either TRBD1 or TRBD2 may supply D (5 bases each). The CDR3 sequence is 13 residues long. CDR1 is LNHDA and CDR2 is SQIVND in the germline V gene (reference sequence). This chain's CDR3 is CASSLPKGAQGVF. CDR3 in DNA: TGTGCCAGTAGCTTACCTAAGGGTGCGCAGGGAGTCTTC.

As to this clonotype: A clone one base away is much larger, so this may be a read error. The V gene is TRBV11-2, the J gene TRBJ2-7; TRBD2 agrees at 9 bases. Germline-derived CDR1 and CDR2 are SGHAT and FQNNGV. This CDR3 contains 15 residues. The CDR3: CATQRFSGSWEERYF. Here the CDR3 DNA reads TGTGCCACCCAGAGGTTTAGCGGGAGTTGGGAAGAGCGGTACTTC. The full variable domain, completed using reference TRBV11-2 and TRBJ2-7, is EAGVAQSPRYKIIEKRQSVAFWCNPISGHATLYWYQQILGQGPKLLIQFQNNGVVDDSQLPKDRFSAERLKGVDSTLKIQPAKLEDSAVYLCATQRFSGSWEERYFGPGTRLTVT.

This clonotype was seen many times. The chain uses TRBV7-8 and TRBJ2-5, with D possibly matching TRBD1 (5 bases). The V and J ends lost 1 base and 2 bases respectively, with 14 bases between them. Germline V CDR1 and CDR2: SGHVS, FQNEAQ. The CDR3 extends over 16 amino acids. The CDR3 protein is CASSLVGEVGQETQYF. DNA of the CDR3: TGTGCCAGCAGCTTAGTAGGGGAAGTGGGGCAAGAGACCCAGTACTTC.

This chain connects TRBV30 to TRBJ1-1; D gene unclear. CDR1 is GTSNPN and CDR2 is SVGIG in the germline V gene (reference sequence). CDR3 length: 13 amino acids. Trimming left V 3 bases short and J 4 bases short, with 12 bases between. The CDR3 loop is CAWRFEGSTEAFF. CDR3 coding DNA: TGTGCCTGGAGATTCGAGGGAAGCACTGAAGCTTTCTTT.

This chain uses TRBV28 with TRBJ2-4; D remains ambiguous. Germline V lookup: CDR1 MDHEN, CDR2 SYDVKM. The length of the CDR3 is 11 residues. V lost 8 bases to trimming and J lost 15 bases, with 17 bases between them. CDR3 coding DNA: TGTGCCAGCGGTCCGGGCTCCAGGTGGTACTTC. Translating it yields CASGPGSRWYF.

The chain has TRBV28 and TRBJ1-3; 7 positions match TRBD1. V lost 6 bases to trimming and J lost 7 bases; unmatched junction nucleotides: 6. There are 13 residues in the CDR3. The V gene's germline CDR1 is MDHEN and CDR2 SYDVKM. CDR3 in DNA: TGTGCCAGCAGAACCGGGACAGATAACACCATATATTTT. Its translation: CASRTGTDNTIYF.

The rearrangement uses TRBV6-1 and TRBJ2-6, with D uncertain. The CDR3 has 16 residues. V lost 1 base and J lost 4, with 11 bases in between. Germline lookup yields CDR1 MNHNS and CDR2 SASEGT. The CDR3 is CASSEGSPWGANVLTF. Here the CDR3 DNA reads TGTGCCAGCAGTGAAGGGTCCCCTTGGGGGGCCAACGTCCTGACTTTC.

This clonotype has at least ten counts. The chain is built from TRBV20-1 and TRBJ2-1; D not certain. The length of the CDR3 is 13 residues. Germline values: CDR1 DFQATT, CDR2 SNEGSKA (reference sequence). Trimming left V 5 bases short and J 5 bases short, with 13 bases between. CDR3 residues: CSADTWSDNEQFF. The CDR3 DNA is TGCAGTGCTGACACGTGGTCGGACAATGAGCAGTTCTTC.

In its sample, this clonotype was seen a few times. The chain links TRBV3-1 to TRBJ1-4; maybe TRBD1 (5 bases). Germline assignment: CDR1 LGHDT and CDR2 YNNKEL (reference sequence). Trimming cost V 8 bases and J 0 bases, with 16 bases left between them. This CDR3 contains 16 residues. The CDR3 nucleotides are TGTGCCAGCGGGGGACTGTGGGATGCAACTAATGAAAAACTGTTTTTT. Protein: CASGGLWDATNEKLFF.

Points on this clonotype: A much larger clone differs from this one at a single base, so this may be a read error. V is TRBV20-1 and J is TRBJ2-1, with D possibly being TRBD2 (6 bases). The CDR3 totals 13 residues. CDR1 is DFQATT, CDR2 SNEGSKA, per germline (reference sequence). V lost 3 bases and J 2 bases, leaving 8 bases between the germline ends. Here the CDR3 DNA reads TGCAGTGCTAGCGGGAGTACCTACAATGAGCAGTTCTTC. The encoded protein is CSASGSTYNEQFF.

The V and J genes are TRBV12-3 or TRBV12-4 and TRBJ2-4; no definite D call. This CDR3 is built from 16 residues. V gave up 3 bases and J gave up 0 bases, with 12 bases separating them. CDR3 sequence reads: CASSLWKTLAKNIQYF. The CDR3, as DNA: TGTGCCAGCAGTTTGTGGAAGACACTAGCCAAAAACATTCAGTACTTC.

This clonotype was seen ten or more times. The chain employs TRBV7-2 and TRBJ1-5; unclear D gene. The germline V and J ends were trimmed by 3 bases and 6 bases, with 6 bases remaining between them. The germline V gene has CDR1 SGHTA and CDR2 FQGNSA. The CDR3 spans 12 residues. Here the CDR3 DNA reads TGTGCCAGCAGCTTCGGACCTCAGCCCCAGCATTTT. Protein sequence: CASSFGPQPQHF.

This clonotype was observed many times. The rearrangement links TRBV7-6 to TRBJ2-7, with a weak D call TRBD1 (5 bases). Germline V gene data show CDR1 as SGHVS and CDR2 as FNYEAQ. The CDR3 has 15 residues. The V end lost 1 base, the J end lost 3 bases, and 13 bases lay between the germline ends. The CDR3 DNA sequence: TGTGCCAGCAGCTTAGGACAGAACCTTTACTACGAGCAGTACTTC. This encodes CASSLGQNLYYEQYF.

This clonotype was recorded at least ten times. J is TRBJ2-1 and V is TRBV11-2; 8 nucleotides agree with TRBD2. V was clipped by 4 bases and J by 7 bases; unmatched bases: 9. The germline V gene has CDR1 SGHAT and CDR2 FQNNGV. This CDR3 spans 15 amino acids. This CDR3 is CASSWSGSGENEQFF. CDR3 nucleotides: TGTGCCAGCAGCTGGTCGGGTAGCGGGGAGAATGAGCAGTTCTTC.

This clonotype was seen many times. The CDR3 bases are TGTGCCAGCAGCGCTACAGGTCAGCCCCAGCATTTT. It is translated as CASSATGQPQHF. The V gene is TRBV7-9, the J gene TRBJ1-5; TRBD1 might be the D (5 bases). Germline V lookup: CDR1 SEHNR, CDR2 FQNEAQ (reference sequence). Trimming took off 5 bases at V and 6 bases at J, with 8 bases between the two ends. This CDR3 comprises 12 residues.

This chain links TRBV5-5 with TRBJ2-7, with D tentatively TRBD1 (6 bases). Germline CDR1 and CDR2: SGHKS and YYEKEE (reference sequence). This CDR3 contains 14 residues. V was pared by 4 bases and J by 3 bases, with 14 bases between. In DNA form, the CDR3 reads TGTGCCAGCAGCGCGAAGGGACAAGACTACGAGCAGTACTTC. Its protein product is CASSAKGQDYEQYF.

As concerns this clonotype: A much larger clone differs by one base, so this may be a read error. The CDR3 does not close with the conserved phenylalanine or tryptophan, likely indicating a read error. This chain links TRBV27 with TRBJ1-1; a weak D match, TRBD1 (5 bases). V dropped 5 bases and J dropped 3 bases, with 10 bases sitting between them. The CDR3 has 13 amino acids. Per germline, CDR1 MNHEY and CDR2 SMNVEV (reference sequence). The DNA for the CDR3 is TGTGCCAGCAGTGTCCGGGGGGACACTGAAGCTTTCTTG. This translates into CASSVRGDTEAFL.